This entry is about one T cell receptor (beta chain). Its antigen is not known. The PCR employed 60 Vbeta primers together with 13 Jbeta primers. Produced via immunoSEQ multiplex PCR; TCRdb's table is partial and in-frame only. Of 150,000 to 200,000 clones in the sample, approximately 82% were seen once. The junction had 5 bases not matched to a gene; V was cut back by 5 bases and J by 2 bases. Germline assignment: CDR1 SGDLS and CDR2 YYNGEE. The CDR3 runs to 15 residues. The sample comes from a study of cytomegalovirus exposure and HLA in healthy donors. Study background: Sequencing of about 179 million T cells in an earlier analysis found 100 million to 140 million unique TCR beta sequences.

General study points: Using a false discovery rate of 0.05, a later analysis showed that about 16,000 TCR beta sequences were associated with HLA alleles.

Sequenced: PBMCs. The sequence came from a woman younger than 35 in good health and CMV-seropositive. The V gene is TRBV9, the J gene TRBJ2-3; 10 nucleotides line up with TRBD2. The CDR3 here is CASSATSGATDTQYF. The CDR3 bases are TGTGCCAGCAGTGCTACTAGCGGGGCCACAGATACGCAGTATTTT. The full variable domain, its missing parts supplied by reference TRBV9 and TRBJ2-3, is DSGVTQTPKHLITATGQRVTLRCSPRSGDLSVYWYQQSLDQGLQFLIQYYNGEERAKGNILERFSAQQFPDLHSELNLSSLELGDSALYFCASSATSGATDTQYFGPGTRLTVL.